Each of the 22 T cell receptor beta chains below was sequenced from the same sample in a study of T cells after yellow fever vaccination. TCRdb processed the 5' RACE reads anew with MiXCR; each CDR3 protein has one entry. The sample lists hundreds of thousands of distinct CDR3 sequences; 8% to 10% were seen once. Specimen: PBMCs, collected on the day of the first yellow fever vaccination. The source of these receptors is a man between 18 and 35 years old who received the YFV17D yellow fever vaccine.

The genes are TRBV7-8 and TRBJ1-1, with 7 bases fitting TRBD1. V gave up 4 bases and J gave up 7 bases; unmatched junction bases: 9. Germline values: CDR1 SGHVS, CDR2 FQNEAQ. The CDR3 totals 14 residues. The CDR3 region is CASSYHRGGSEAFF. The DNA for the CDR3 is TGTGCCAGCAGCTACCACAGGGGAGGGAGTGAAGCTTTCTTT. Full variable domain (outside the CDR3, taken from reference TRBV7-8 and TRBJ1-1): GAGVSQSPRYKVAKRGQDVALRCDPISGHVSLFWYQQALGQGPEFLTYFQNEAQLDKSGLPSDRFFAERPEGSVSTLKIQRTQQEDSAVYLCASSYHRGGSEAFFGQGTRLTVV.

V usage is TRBV19 and J usage is TRBJ2-5; D might be TRBD1 (6 bases). The CDR3 runs 15 residues. V was cut by 5 bases and J by 3 bases, with 16 bases left in between. Germline CDR1 is LNHDA and CDR2 is SQIVND (reference sequence). In DNA, the CDR3 is TGTGCCAGTAGTGCCCTGTCGGCAGGGGAAGAGACCCAGTACTTC. Translated, it gives CASSALSAGEETQYF. The full variable domain, with the rest looked up from reference TRBV19 and TRBJ2-5, is DGGITQSPKYLFRKEGQNVTLSCEQNLNHDAMYWYRQDPGQGLRLIYYSQIVNDFQKGDIAEGYSVSREKKESFPLTVTSAQKNPTAFYLCASSALSAGEETQYFGPGTRLLVL.

This chain joins TRBV5-4 and TRBJ2-3, with TRBD1 matching 9 bases. The V segment lost 3 bases and the J segment 7 bases; nucleotides outside the gene matches: 6. The CDR3 runs 14 residues. Germline-derived CDR1 and CDR2 are SGHNT and YYREEE (reference sequence). As DNA, the CDR3 is TGTGCCAGCAGCTCCGGACAGGGGAGTAATACGCAGTATTTT. Its protein is CASSSGQGSNTQYF.

This clonotype was seen only a few times. The chain carries TRBV19 and TRBJ2-5; tentatively, D is TRBD2 (6 bases). Trimming shortened V by 7 bases and J by 2 bases, and 8 bases separated the two germline ends. The CDR3 covers 12 residues. Germline V gene lookup returns CDR1 LNHDA and CDR2 SQIVND (reference sequence). The CDR3 DNA follows: TGTGCCAGTACCGGGACTCAAGAGACCCAGTACTTC. The encoded protein is CASTGTQETQYF.

This clonotype was observed a handful of times. The CDR3 loop is CASSFTGAQETQYF. The DNA for the CDR3 is TGTGCCAGCAGTTTCACGGGGGCCCAAGAGACCCAGTACTTC. The chain has TRBV28 and TRBJ2-5; D assignment may be TRBD1 or TRBD2 (6 bases each). V lost 3 bases to trimming and J lost 1 base, with 9 bases between them. CDR1 MDHEN and CDR2 SYDVKM come from the germline V gene. This CDR3 has 14 residues.

This clonotype was picked up a small number of times. The chain uses TRBV3-1 and TRBJ2-5; D not resolved. Germline CDR1 is LGHDT and CDR2 is YNNKEL (reference sequence). The CDR3 runs 14 residues. V gave up 6 bases and J gave up 6 bases, with 17 bases separating them. The CDR3: CASSISRSGKTQYF. CDR3 bases: TGTGCCAGCAGTATTTCTAGGTCTGGAAAGACCCAGTACTTC.

This clonotype was detected ten times or more. CDR3 amino acids: CSARDSSVAGPETQYF. The CDR3 nucleotides are TGCAGTGCTAGAGATTCTTCGGTTGCCGGGCCAGAGACCCAGTACTTC. V is TRBV20-1 and J is TRBJ2-5; D not resolved. The CDR3 has 16 residues. The germline V and J ends were trimmed by 0 bases and 4 bases, with 18 bases remaining between them. CDR1 and CDR2 (germline): DFQATT, SNEGSKA (reference sequence).

The table lists this clonotype with many counts. The chain links TRBV10-3 to TRBJ2-5; 8 bases are shared with TRBD2. The trim removed 0 bases at V and 5 bases at J, leaving 17 bases unmatched. This CDR3 contains 19 residues. From germline, CDR1 is ENHRY and CDR2 SYGVKD. The CDR3 is CAISESTASGGSSGETQYF. The CDR3 DNA reads as TGTGCCATCAGTGAGTCGACGGCCAGCGGGGGATCATCGGGGGAGACCCAGTACTTC.

This clonotype occurred a few times. The chain couples TRBV6-1 to TRBJ2-2; 13 nucleotides align to TRBD2. CDR3 length: 16 amino acids. J was trimmed by 4 bases and V by 8 bases; bases with no gene match: 7. Germline lookup yields CDR1 MNHNS and CDR2 SASEGT. DNA for the CDR3: TGTGCCAGCCGACTAGCGGGGGGTTCGAGCACCGGGGAGCTGTTTTTT. Translating it yields CASRLAGGSSTGELFF.

This clonotype showed up just a few times. The chain employs TRBV18 and TRBJ2-3; 7 bases align to TRBD2. Trimming cost V 2 bases and J 2 bases; bases outside gene matches: 7. The CDR3 contains 16 residues. CDR1 and CDR2 from the germline V gene are KGHSH and LQKENI. The CDR3 sequence: CASSPIAGVITDTQYF. The CDR3 nucleotides are TGTGCCAGCTCACCAATCGCGGGGGTGATCACAGATACGCAGTATTTT.

The chain combines TRBV28 with TRBJ1-2; D perhaps matches TRBD1 (6 bases). The CDR3 has 12 residues. Germline CDR1 reads MDHEN; CDR2 reads SYDVKM. Trimming left V 6 bases short and J 8 bases short, with 13 bases between. Written as DNA, the CDR3 is TGTGCCAGCAGCCTCAACAGGGTCGGCTACACCTTC. Translating gives CASSLNRVGYTF.

This clonotype turned up a few times. The chain employs TRBV20-1 and TRBJ2-1, with 7 bases aligning to TRBD2. Germline loops: CDR1 DFQATT, CDR2 SNEGSKA (reference sequence). Trimming took 4 bases from V and 0 from J; bases not matched to a gene: 9. This CDR3 has 16 amino acids. This CDR3 is CSAKLWGGSSYNEQFF. The CDR3 DNA sequence: TGCAGTGCTAAACTATGGGGAGGGAGCTCCTACAATGAGCAGTTCTTC.

The V call is TRBV20-1, the J call TRBJ2-7; TRBD1 aligns across 11 bases. V trimming: 0 bases; J trimming: 3 bases; junction bases outside the gene matches: 19. The CDR3 length is 20 residues. Germline lookup yields CDR1 DFQATT and CDR2 SNEGSKA (reference sequence). The CDR3 loop reads CSARDMDPRTGGFSGYEQYV. The CDR3 coding sequence is TGCAGTGCTAGAGACATGGACCCACGGACAGGGGGCTTTTCGGGCTACGAGCAGTACGTC.

V and J are TRBV4-1 and TRBJ2-1; 14 bases are a match to TRBD2. V shed 0 bases, J shed 5 bases, and the junction held 15 bases outside the gene matches. Germline-derived CDR1 and CDR2 are MGHRA and YSYEKL. The CDR3 is 21 amino acids. CDR3 residues: CASSQEPPGLAGALTDNEQFF. The CDR3 nucleotides read TGCGCCAGCAGCCAAGAGCCTCCGGGACTAGCGGGGGCTCTCACCGACAATGAGCAGTTCTTC.

This clonotype was seen a handful of times. The chain joins TRBV11-1 to TRBJ2-7; 8 bases fit TRBD1. The CDR3 has 14 amino acids. Germline loops: CDR1 SGHAT, CDR2 FQDESV (reference sequence). With V trimmed by 4 bases and J by 4 bases, 6 bases remained unmatched. The CDR3 spells CASSWDRFFYEQYV. Written as DNA, the CDR3 is TGTGCCAGCAGCTGGGACAGGTTCTTTTACGAGCAGTACGTC.

This rearrangement joins TRBV5-1 to TRBJ2-1; D gene uncertain. The CDR3 has 14 amino acids. V was shortened by 4 bases and J by 6 bases, with 14 bases between the two germline ends. Germline CDR1 is SGHRS and CDR2 is YFSETQ. Here the CDR3 DNA reads TGCGCCAGCAGCCGAATTACTCAGTCCAATGAGCAGTTCTTC. It translates to CASSRITQSNEQFF.

The chain uses TRBV9 and TRBJ2-1; D possibly corresponds to TRBD2 (7 bases). With 0 bases removed from V and 5 bases from J, the gap between germline ends came to 21 bases. Germline V gene sequence: CDR1 SGDLS, CDR2 YYNGEE. This CDR3 spans 18 amino acids. The CDR3 DNA reads as TGTGCCAGCAGCGTAGCTAATGGGAGGGGGGGAATGAACAATGAGCAGTTCTTC. Its translation: CASSVANGRGGMNNEQFF.

CDR3: CATSRDGRQGSTQYF. CDR3 sequence (DNA): TGTGCCACCAGCAGAGATGGGAGGCAGGGAAGTACGCAGTATTTT. V usage is TRBV15 and J usage is TRBJ2-3; D is possibly TRBD2 (6 bases). Germline values: CDR1 LNHNV, CDR2 YYDKDF (reference sequence). V was cut by 0 bases and J by 8 bases, with 15 bases left in between. The CDR3 runs 15 residues.

This clonotype was found a few times. This chain joins TRBV28 and TRBJ1-2, with a weak D call TRBD1 (6 bases). The V gene's germline CDR1 is MDHEN and CDR2 SYDVKM. Between the trimmed V and J ends, which lost 8 bases and 3 bases, there was a span of 19 bases. The CDR3 totals 15 residues. CDR3 in amino acids: CASLKGVRKYYGYTF. In nucleotides, the CDR3 is TGTGCCAGCCTAAAGGGGGTCAGAAAATACTATGGCTACACCTTC.

J is TRBJ2-7 and V is TRBV5-3; D gene ambiguous. TRBV5-3 is filed as an ORF, its function uncertain. CDR3 length: 13 amino acids. The V and J ends lost 4 bases and 7 bases respectively, with 15 bases between them. As DNA, the CDR3 is TGTGCCAGAAGCCACGGTCCCGCGAGGGAGCAGTACGTC. Translation: CARSHGPAREQYV.

This chain links TRBV4-3 with TRBJ2-1; D remains unclear. With 0 bases removed from V and 5 bases from J, the gap between germline ends came to 8 bases. The CDR3 totals 14 residues. The germline gives CDR1 LGHNA, CDR2 YSLEER. CDR3 sequence: CASSQDLGDNEQFF. The CDR3 nucleotides read TGCGCCAGCAGCCAAGATCTCGGTGACAATGAGCAGTTCTTC.

This clonotype was counted between two and nine times. V usage is TRBV20-1 and J usage is TRBJ2-5, with 7 bases identical to TRBD1. This CDR3 is built from 12 residues. Germline loops: CDR1 DFQATT, CDR2 SNEGSKA (reference sequence). CDR3 coding DNA: TGCAGCTTTAGCCCGGGACAGAGCACCCAGTACTTC. It codes for CSFSPGQSTQYF.